These T cell receptor beta chains were read from a single sample in a study of cytomegalovirus exposure and HLA in healthy donors. Sequencing was performed with immunoSEQ multiplex PCR; in TCRdb, only in-frame clones are kept and a portion is missing. This table holds fewer than 85,000 clones, 80% to 90% found once. The specimen was PBMCs. The source is a woman aged 18-35 years in good health and CMV-seropositive. Each CDR3 is given with its conserved first and last residue. Fields, in order: CDR3 DNA, CDR3 protein, D gene, V gene, clone size, J gene. D genes are given only for firm matches. Clone size is stated in some rows and not others, as once, few, many or a class when expanded.

TGTGCCTGGAGCAAGGGGGCCCCGAGTCAGCCCCAGCATTTT CAWSKGAPSQPQHF TRBD1 TRBV30 once TRBJ1-5
TGTGCCATCAGTGAGTCAGCCGGGAGGAGCGGGGGAGGTTTGAGTGAGCAGTTCTTC CAISESAGRSGGGLSEQFF TRBD2 TRBV10-3 . TRBJ2-1
TGTGCCAGCAGTCCTTTCTCGGACAGGCCAGCAGGAGATACGCAGTATTTT CASSPFSDRPAGDTQYF TRBD1 TRBV27 . TRBJ2-3
TGTGCCTGGAGTAGGGGTCAGGGACTTGGGGCTTTCTTT CAWSRGQGLGAFF . TRBV30 . TRBJ1-1
TGCGCCAGCAGCCAGGACAGGGGCTACAATGAGCAGTTCTTC CASSQDRGYNEQFF TRBD1 TRBV4-1 . TRBJ2-1
TGTGCCAGCAGCGGACGACTGGGTGCTAGCGGGATGGCGCATGAGCAGTTCTTC CASSGRLGASGMAHEQFF TRBD2 TRBV9 . TRBJ2-1
TGTGCCTGGATATCGGGTTGGCAGGGAGGCCGAGAAGCTTTCTTT CAWISGWQGGREAFF . TRBV30 . TRBJ1-1
TGTGCCAGCAGCCAAGTCACAGGGAACTATGGCTACACCTTC CASSQVTGNYGYTF . TRBV14 . TRBJ1-2
TGTGCCAGCAGTGATAGGGGAAGTCAGTTAGGCTACACCTTC CASSDRGSQLGYTF . TRBV2 . TRBJ1-2
TGTGCCAGCAGCTTAGCGGGACTAGCGGGACCCTCGGGGGAGACCCAGTACTTC CASSLAGLAGPSGETQYF TRBD2 TRBV7-2 few TRBJ2-5
TGTGCCAGCAGGGACAGGGGGCACACCGGGGAGCTGTTTTTT CASRDRGHTGELFF TRBD1 TRBV6-4 . TRBJ2-2
TGTGCCAGCAGCTCGAGCGGAGCCCAAGAGACCCAGTACTTC CASSSSGAQETQYF . TRBV7-9 . TRBJ2-5
TGTGCCAGCAGCCCCACAGGGGGCACTGAAGCTTTCTTT CASSPTGGTEAFF TRBD1 TRBV9 . TRBJ1-1
TGTGCCAGCAGCAATCGACCTCCGGGACTAGCGATGGATACGCAGTATTTT CASSNRPPGLAMDTQYF TRBD2 TRBV27 . TRBJ2-3
TGTGCCAGAAGCGGTGGCGTGGCGGGGTTGAAAAGCTCCTACAATGAGCAGTTCTTC CARSGGVAGLKSSYNEQFF . TRBV5-3 . TRBJ2-1